Presented here are 30 T cell receptor beta chains from one specimen sequenced in a study of cytomegalovirus exposure and HLA in healthy donors. The primer mix had 60 Vbeta and 13 Jbeta primers. Sequenced by immunoSEQ multiplex PCR; TCRdb stores in-frame clones only, minus some. This sample has roughly 88,000 clones, with over 60% found just once. Material for sequencing was PBMCs. The receptors come from a man aged 25 to 45 in good health and CMV-seropositive.

The rearrangement uses TRBV18 and TRBJ1-2; the D is unclear. The ends were cut back, 3 bases at V and 4 bases at J, with 21 bases in the middle. The germline V gene encodes CDR1 KGHSH and CDR2 LQKENI. The CDR3 runs to 17 residues. The CDR3 spells CASSPQLEAVRFYGYTF. The CDR3 coding sequence is TGTGCCAGCTCACCTCAACTGGAGGCAGTGAGATTCTATGGCTACACCTTC.

The chain recombines TRBV10-3 with TRBJ1-2; D gene unclear. V dropped 0 bases and J dropped 4 bases, with 15 bases sitting between them. The CDR3 is 16 amino acids. Germline V gene data show CDR1 as ENHRY and CDR2 as SYGVKD. CDR3 nucleotides: TGTGCCATCAGTGAGTCCGGGGAGGCTAGAACCTATGGCTACACCTTC. This translates into CAISESGEARTYGYTF.

The chain carries TRBV6-1 and TRBJ2-7, with 9 bases aligning to TRBD2. V trimming: 1 base; J trimming: 0 bases; junction bases outside the gene matches: 7. The CDR3 runs 17 residues. The germline V gene encodes CDR1 MNHNS and CDR2 SASEGT. The CDR3 nucleotides are TGTGCCAGCAGTGAAGACCGTTCTAGCGGGGTCTCCTACGAGCAGTACGTC. This encodes CASSEDRSSGVSYEQYV.

This chain joins TRBV6-1 and TRBJ1-5; 10 nucleotides align to TRBD1. Germline V lookup: CDR1 MNHNS, CDR2 SASEGT. With 7 bases clipped from V and 4 bases from J, the junction kept 4 bases outside the gene matches. CDR3 size: 14 residues. The CDR3 region is CASTPDRGNQPQHF. The CDR3 DNA sequence: TGTGCCAGCACCCCGGACAGGGGGAATCAGCCCCAGCATTTT.

This chain connects TRBV7-9 to TRBJ1-2; tentatively, D is TRBD1 (6 bases). Trimming removed 2 bases at V and 7 bases at J, with 17 bases between. Germline V gene data show CDR1 as SEHNR and CDR2 as FQNEAQ (reference sequence). CDR3 length equals 15 residues. The CDR3 nucleotides are TGTGCCAGCAGCTTATCGGGGGGCGAAGGTCGTGGCTACACCTTC. It yields the protein CASSLSGGEGRGYTF.

The rearrangement joins TRBV5-4 to TRBJ2-1; no firm D call. V lost 3 bases and J lost 8, with 15 bases in between. Germline values: CDR1 SGHNT, CDR2 YYREEE (reference sequence). This CDR3 has 14 amino acids. The DNA for the CDR3 is TGTGCCAGCAGCTCCAAAACGAAGAGCGATGAGCAGTTCTTC. Translating it yields CASSSKTKSDEQFF.

The chain couples TRBV2 to TRBJ1-2, with D maybe TRBD1 (5 bases). Germline V gene lookup returns CDR1 SNHLY and CDR2 FYNNEI. The germline V and J ends were trimmed by 6 bases and 4 bases, with 15 bases remaining between them. This CDR3 comprises 14 residues. The CDR3 region has the DNA TGTGCCAGCAGAAAAGACAGTGTACTCTATGGCTACACCTTC. Residues: CASRKDSVLYGYTF.

The rearrangement joins TRBV10-3 to TRBJ1-6; TRBD1 agrees at 7 bases. The CDR3 loop spans 15 amino acids. The V gene's germline CDR1 is ENHRY and CDR2 SYGVKD. V trimming: 3 bases; J trimming: 10 bases; junction bases outside the gene matches: 9. CDR3 nucleotides: TGTGCCATCAGTGACCCGGGACAGCAGGGCTCACCCCTCCACTTT. Protein sequence: CAISDPGQQGSPLHF.

This rearrangement joins TRBV9 to TRBJ1-5; 9 bases map to TRBD1. The CDR3 loop spans 15 amino acids. The trim removed 3 bases at V and 7 bases at J, leaving 8 bases unmatched. Germline values: CDR1 SGDLS, CDR2 YYNGEE. The CDR3 bases are TGTGCCAGCAGCGAGGGACAGGGATTGAACCAGCCCCAGCATTTT. Protein: CASSEGQGLNQPQHF.

The chain is built from TRBV9 and TRBJ1-2, with TRBD1 as a possible D gene (6 bases). CDR3 length: 12 amino acids. Trimming pared 3 bases from V and 5 bases from J, leaving 8 bases between. CDR1 and CDR2 (germline): SGDLS, YYNGEE. CDR3 sequence (DNA): TGTGCCAGCAGCGCGGACAGTTATGGCTACACCTTC. It translates to CASSADSYGYTF.

The rearrangement uses TRBV30 and TRBJ1-1; TRBD1 matches 9 bases. Germline-derived CDR1 and CDR2 are GTSNPN and SVGIG (reference sequence). The CDR3 length is 14 residues. V trimming: 3 bases; J trimming: 11 bases; junction bases outside the gene matches: 13. DNA for the CDR3: TGTGCCTGGAGGGTGTCGGGGCTACAGGGGGCGGCTTTCTTT. Its protein is CAWRVSGLQGAAFF.

V usage is TRBV4-1 and J usage is TRBJ2-5, with D maybe TRBD2 (5 bases). Trimming stripped 0 bases from V and 5 bases from J, with 16 bases between. The CDR3 has 16 amino acids. CDR1 and CDR2 from the germline V gene are MGHRA and YSYEKL. Here the CDR3 reads CASSQDATAGWETQYF. The CDR3 nucleotides are TGCGCCAGCAGCCAAGATGCGACGGCGGGCTGGGAGACCCAGTACTTC.

The V call is TRBV18, the J call TRBJ2-2, with 14 bases matching TRBD2. Per germline, CDR1 KGHSH and CDR2 LQKENI. The J segment lost 4 bases and the V segment lost 3 bases, leaving 7 bases of the junction unmatched. The CDR3 covers 18 residues. The CDR3 DNA reads TGTGCCAGCTCACCGCGACTAGCGGGAGGGCCGACCACCGGGGAGCTGTTTTTT. Translating gives CASSPRLAGGPTTGELFF.

The CDR3 loop is CASSLGGTGPRSPLHF. For the CDR3, the DNA is TGTGCCAGCTCACTGGGGGGGACAGGGCCGAGGTCACCCCTCCACTTT. This chain joins TRBV18 and TRBJ1-6, with 9 nucleotides matching TRBD1. CDR3 length: 16 amino acids. The V and J ends lost 4 bases and 10 bases, in that order; junction bases with no gene match: 11. CDR1 and CDR2 from the germline V gene are KGHSH and LQKENI.

The rearrangement uses TRBV19 and TRBJ2-1; D is possibly TRBD2 (5 bases). Germline V gene lookup returns CDR1 LNHDA and CDR2 SQIVND (reference sequence). CDR3 length: 15 amino acids. V was pared by 3 bases and J by 1 base, with 10 bases between. The CDR3 nucleotides read TGTGCCAGTAGTATCGGGGATTCGTCCTACAATGAGCAGTTCTTC. Encoded protein: CASSIGDSSYNEQFF.

The chain has TRBV7-9 and TRBJ2-3; 7 bases are shared with TRBD2. The CDR3 consists of 14 residues. The germline CDR1 and CDR2 sequences are SEHNR and FQNEAQ (reference sequence). Trimming at V came to 3 bases and at J to 6 bases, leaving 6 bases not matched to a gene. CDR3 region: CASSLRGGGDTQYF. For the CDR3, the DNA is TGTGCCAGCAGCTTGCGCGGGGGAGGGGATACGCAGTATTTT.

The chain joins TRBV27 to TRBJ1-4; 8 nucleotides align to TRBD1. The CDR3 sequence is 14 residues long. Unmatched junction bases numbered 3, after V lost 3 bases and J lost 6 bases. Looked up from germline, CDR1 is MNHEY and CDR2 is SMNVEV (reference sequence). The CDR3 DNA reads as TGTGCCAGCAGTTTGGACAGGGACCATGAAAAACTGTTTTTT. It is translated as CASSLDRDHEKLFF.

The genes are TRBV30 and TRBJ2-5, with 9 bases aligning to TRBD1. The V and J ends lost 5 bases and 4 bases, in that order; junction bases with no gene match: 8. The CDR3 consists of 14 residues. Germline CDR1 is GTSNPN and CDR2 is SVGIG (reference sequence). For the CDR3, the DNA is TGTGCCTGGTGCAGCGGGACAGGGCCAGAGACCCAGTACTTC. Translating it yields CAWCSGTGPETQYF.

This chain joins TRBV28 and TRBJ2-7, with 10 bases identical to TRBD1. V shed 5 bases and J 2 bases; nucleotides not matched to a gene: 9. CDR1 is MDHEN and CDR2 is SYDVKM in the germline V gene. The CDR3 sequence is 16 residues long. In nucleotides, the CDR3 is TGTGCCAGCAGTGTTGGGGACAGGGGATTCGCCTACGAGCAGTACTTC. Encoded protein: CASSVGDRGFAYEQYF.

This clone was seen only once. The genes are TRBV5-1 and TRBJ2-1, with 10 bases that match TRBD2. V lost 2 bases, J lost 5 bases, and 4 bases stayed unmatched. The germline V gene has CDR1 SGHRS and CDR2 YFSETQ. The CDR3 extends over 15 amino acids. The CDR3 bases are TGCGCCAGCAGCTTCGGGCTAGCGGGAGACAATGAGCAGTTCTTC. Protein product: CASSFGLAGDNEQFF.

The chain has TRBV5-1 and TRBJ2-7; 8 bases map to TRBD2. V lost 2 bases to trimming and J lost 5 bases; unmatched junction nucleotides: 9. This CDR3 has 15 residues. CDR1 SGHRS and CDR2 YFSETQ come from the germline V gene. As DNA, the CDR3 is TGCGCCAGCAGCTTAGGCGGGGGGCTTACGGACGAGCAGTACTTC. The encoded protein is CASSLGGGLTDEQYF.

The chain joins TRBV9 to TRBJ2-2; D possibly corresponds to TRBD1 (5 bases). V dropped 3 bases and J dropped 0 bases, with 9 bases sitting between them. The germline gives CDR1 SGDLS, CDR2 YYNGEE. The CDR3 totals 15 residues. This CDR3 is CASSASGSNTGELFF. In DNA, the CDR3 is TGTGCCAGCAGCGCCTCAGGGTCGAACACCGGGGAGCTGTTTTTT. Full variable domain (outside the CDR3, taken from reference TRBV9 and TRBJ2-2): DSGVTQTPKHLITATGQRVTLRCSPRSGDLSVYWYQQSLDQGLQFLIQYYNGEERAKGNILERFSAQQFPDLHSELNLSSLELGDSALYFCASSASGSNTGELFFGEGSRLTVL.

V is TRBV29-1 and J is TRBJ1-2, with D maybe TRBD1 (6 bases). The CDR3 spans 12 residues. V shed 4 bases and J shed 8 bases, with 14 bases lying between them. CDR1 SQVTM and CDR2 ANQGSEA come from the germline V gene. CDR3 in amino acids: CSVVLGTLGYTF. CDR3 DNA: TGCAGCGTTGTTCTCGGGACACTCGGCTACACCTTC.

This chain joins TRBV7-9 and TRBJ2-2; no definite D call. The CDR3 is made up of 15 amino acids. Trimming left V 1 base short and J 4 bases short, with 10 bases between. Germline CDR1 SEHNR, CDR2 FQNEAQ (reference sequence). The CDR3 DNA follows: TGTGCCAGCAGCTTAGGGCCTCCGGGCACCGGGGAGCTGTTTTTT. Translating gives CASSLGPPGTGELFF.

In this sample, this clone turned up a few times. This rearrangement joins TRBV7-9 to TRBJ1-4, with 11 bases aligning to TRBD1. V gave up 5 bases and J gave up 8 bases; unmatched junction bases: 7. Germline CDR1 SEHNR, CDR2 FQNEAQ (reference sequence). The CDR3 extends over 15 amino acids. The CDR3 region is CASSDRWDRGEKLFF. The CDR3 DNA sequence: TGTGCCAGCAGCGACCGGTGGGACAGGGGGGAAAAACTGTTTTTT.

V gene TRBV7-2 combines with J gene TRBJ1-2; a possible D gene is TRBD1 (5 bases). Germline CDR1 and CDR2: SGHTA and FQGNSA. The CDR3 covers 15 residues. Trimming shortened V by 2 bases and J by 5 bases, and 15 bases separated the two germline ends. The CDR3: CASSLSWTEGYGYTF. The CDR3 bases are TGTGCCAGCAGCTTATCTTGGACGGAGGGGTATGGCTACACCTTC.

This rearrangement joins TRBV4-2 to TRBJ2-5; TRBD2 agrees at 9 bases. Trimming took 4 bases from V and 5 from J; bases not matched to a gene: 8. This CDR3 is 15 amino acids long. From germline, CDR1 is LGHNA and CDR2 YNFKEQ. CDR3 coding DNA: TGTGCCAGCAGCCGTTTTAGCGGGGGCGTGGAGACCCAGTACTTC. Amino acid sequence: CASSRFSGGVETQYF.

The rearrangement uses TRBV6-1 and TRBJ2-5; weak D call: TRBD2 (6 bases). Germline CDR1 MNHNS, CDR2 SASEGT. The CDR3 runs 15 residues. V gave up 3 bases and J gave up 2 bases, with 13 bases separating them. The CDR3 loop is CASSDRRGLQETQYF. The CDR3 coding sequence is TGTGCCAGCAGTGACCGTAGAGGACTACAAGAGACCCAGTACTTC.

V gene TRBV6-4 combines with J gene TRBJ2-3, with TRBD2 identical over 14 bases. The germline CDR1 and CDR2 sequences are MRHNA and SNTAGT. CDR3 length equals 15 residues. J lost 4 bases, V lost 3 bases, and 0 bases had no gene match. The CDR3 here is CASSEGLAGADTQYF. For the CDR3, the DNA is TGTGCCAGCAGTGAGGGACTAGCGGGAGCAGATACGCAGTATTTT.

V gene TRBV6-5 combines with J gene TRBJ1-1; TRBD1 matches at 8 bases. Germline CDR1 and CDR2: MNHEY and SVGAGI. V was clipped by 3 bases and J by 4 bases; unmatched bases: 4. This CDR3 has 14 amino acids. The CDR3: CASSYNRGSTEAFF. The CDR3 bases are TGTGCCAGCAGTTATAACAGGGGGTCCACTGAAGCTTTCTTT.